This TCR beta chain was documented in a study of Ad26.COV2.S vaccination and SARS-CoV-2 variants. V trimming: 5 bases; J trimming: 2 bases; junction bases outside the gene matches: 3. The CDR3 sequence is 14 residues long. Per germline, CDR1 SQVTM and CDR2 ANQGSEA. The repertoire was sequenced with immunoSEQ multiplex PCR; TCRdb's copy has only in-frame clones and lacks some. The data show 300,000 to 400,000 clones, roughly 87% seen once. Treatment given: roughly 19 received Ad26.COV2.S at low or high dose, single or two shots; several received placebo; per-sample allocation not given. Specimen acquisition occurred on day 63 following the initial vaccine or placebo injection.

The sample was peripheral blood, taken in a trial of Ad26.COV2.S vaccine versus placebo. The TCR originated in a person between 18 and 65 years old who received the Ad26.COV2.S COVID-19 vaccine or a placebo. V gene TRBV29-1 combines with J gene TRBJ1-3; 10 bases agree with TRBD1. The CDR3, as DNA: TGCAGCGTTAGACAGGGGGCAACTGGAAACACCATATATTTT. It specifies CSVRQGATGNTIYF.